Presented here are 5 T cell receptor beta chains from one specimen sequenced in a study of blood T cells in healthy people across ages. The authors ran a second PCR of about 7 to 12 cycles using a sample-barcoded 5' primer and a J-beta primer mix. From the 5' RACE reads, TCRdb called clonotypes with MiXCR, one entry per CDR3 protein. The sample yields around 870,000 distinct CDR3 sequences, about 30% seen once. The sample consisted of blood. All receptors derive from a woman of 80 years or more in good health.

The rearrangement links TRBV2 to TRBJ1-1; 7 positions agree with TRBD1. This CDR3 has 14 residues. V shed 9 bases, J shed 5 bases, and the junction held 12 bases outside the gene matches. The V gene's germline CDR1 is SNHLY and CDR2 FYNNEI. CDR3 sequence reads: CASNFRGSVTEAFF. The CDR3 region has the DNA TGTGCCAGTAACTTCAGGGGGTCGGTGACTGAAGCTTTCTTT.

The gene calls are TRBV27 and TRBJ2-7; D unclear. Germline V gives CDR1 MNHEY, CDR2 SMNVEV (reference sequence). The CDR3 is made up of 15 amino acids. The germline V and J ends were trimmed by 5 bases and 3 bases, with 17 bases remaining between them. The CDR3 region is CASSLRRTPDYEQYF. CDR3 nucleotide sequence: TGTGCCAGCAGTCTCCGTAGGACCCCCGACTACGAGCAGTACTTC.

This clonotype was counted at least ten times. CDR3 nucleotide sequence: TGTGCCAGCAGAGACCCGACCTACAATGAGCAGTTCTTC. As protein: CASRDPTYNEQFF. The chain uses TRBV6-6 and TRBJ2-1; D is uncertain. Germline V gene data show CDR1 as MNHNY and CDR2 as SVGAGI (reference sequence). The length of the CDR3 is 13 residues. V was cut by 6 bases and J by 2 bases, with 8 bases left in between.

V is TRBV20-1 and J is TRBJ2-5; 10 bases map to TRBD2. The CDR3 contains 14 residues. Trimming cost V 2 bases and J 11 bases; bases outside gene matches: 11. Per the germline V gene, CDR1 is DFQATT and CDR2 is SNEGSKA (reference sequence). DNA of the CDR3: TGCAGTGCTAGAACGGGACTAGCGCGCGGCAAGCAGTACTTC. As protein: CSARTGLARGKQYF.

This clonotype was counted between two and nine times. This chain links TRBV6-1 with TRBJ2-7, with 9 bases aligning to TRBD2. Trimming at V came to 1 base and at J to 12 bases, leaving 7 bases not matched to a gene. There are 13 residues in the CDR3. Looked up from germline, CDR1 is MNHNS and CDR2 is SASEGT. CDR3 sequence reads: CASSEVGTSQGYF. The CDR3 coding sequence is TGTGCCAGCAGTGAAGTAGGGACTAGCCAGGGGTACTTC.